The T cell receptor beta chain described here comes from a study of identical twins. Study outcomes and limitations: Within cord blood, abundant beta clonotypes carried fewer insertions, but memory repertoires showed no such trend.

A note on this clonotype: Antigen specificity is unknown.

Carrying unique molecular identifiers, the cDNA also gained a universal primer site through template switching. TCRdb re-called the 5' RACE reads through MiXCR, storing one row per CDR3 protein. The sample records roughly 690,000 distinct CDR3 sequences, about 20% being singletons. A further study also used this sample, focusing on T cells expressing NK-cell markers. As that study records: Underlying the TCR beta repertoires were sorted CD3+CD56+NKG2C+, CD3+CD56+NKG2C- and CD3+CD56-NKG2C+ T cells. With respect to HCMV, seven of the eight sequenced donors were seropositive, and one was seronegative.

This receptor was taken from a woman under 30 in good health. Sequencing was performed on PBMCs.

The DNA for the CDR3 is TGCAGTGCTATAAGACAGGAGGGCTACACCTTC. As protein: CSAIRQEGYTF. This chain links TRBV20-1 with TRBJ1-2, with D possibly matching TRBD1 (6 bases). The CDR3 covers 11 residues. Trimming took 4 bases from V and 8 from J, leaving 11 bases between them. Germline CDR1 is DFQATT and CDR2 is SNEGSKA (reference sequence).